The 10 T cell receptor beta chains in this list originate from one sample, sequenced in a study of T cells in localized non-small cell lung cancer. The assay was immunoSEQ multiplex PCR, and TCRdb's table has in-frame clones only and misses some. The sample holds tens of thousands of clones, roughly 90% seen once. The sequenced sample was peripheral blood, obtained before any cancer treatment. These receptors were obtained from a female donor over 55 with stage I lung adenocarcinoma.

The genes are TRBV19 and TRBJ2-1, with TRBD2 identical over 9 bases. Germline assignment: CDR1 LNHDA and CDR2 SQIVND (reference sequence). The V gene end was trimmed by 7 bases and the J gene end by 8 bases; junction bases not matched to a gene: 15. This CDR3 has 16 amino acids. The CDR3 sequence: CASMRIGREGRHEQFF. In DNA form, the CDR3 reads TGTGCCAGTATGAGAATTGGGCGGGAGGGCCGTCATGAGCAGTTCTTC.

The gene calls are TRBV30 and TRBJ1-1, with 7 bases matching TRBD1. The V gene end was trimmed by 0 bases and the J gene end by 11 bases; junction bases not matched to a gene: 12. Germline V lookup: CDR1 GTSNPN, CDR2 SVGIG (reference sequence). The CDR3 totals 14 residues. The CDR3: CAWSVRPRQGRAFF. In DNA form, the CDR3 reads TGTGCCTGGAGTGTCCGCCCCAGACAGGGACGCGCTTTCTTT.

V usage is TRBV5-6 and J usage is TRBJ2-2, with D maybe TRBD2 (6 bases). Looked up from germline, CDR1 is SGHDT and CDR2 is YYEEEE. The CDR3 consists of 16 residues. Trimming took 0 bases from V and 6 from J, leaving 15 bases between them. The CDR3 DNA sequence: TGTGCCAGCAGCTTGGCCGGTCGGAAGCGGGCCGGGGAGCTGTTTTTT. It translates to CASSLAGRKRAGELFF.

This clone was counted once. This chain uses TRBV7-9 with TRBJ1-3; D gene ambiguous. This CDR3 is built from 13 residues. Trimming cost V 1 base and J 8 bases, with 9 bases left between them. Looked up from germline, CDR1 is SEHNR and CDR2 is FQNEAQ (reference sequence). CDR3 sequence reads: CASSLGGRDTIYF. For the CDR3, the DNA is TGTGCCAGCAGCTTAGGAGGGAGAGACACCATATATTTT.

The genes are TRBV6-1 and TRBJ2-1; perhaps TRBD2 as D (6 bases). The CDR3 extends over 15 amino acids. V gave up 1 base and J gave up 4 bases, with 11 bases separating them. Germline V gene data show CDR1 as MNHNS and CDR2 as SASEGT. The CDR3 nucleotides read TGTGCCAGCAGTGAAGTTGGCGGGGAGTACAATGAGCAGTTCTTC. It encodes CASSEVGGEYNEQFF.

The sample holds one count of this clone. The chain combines TRBV6-5 with TRBJ1-2; 8 bases are shared with TRBD1. The CDR3 covers 12 residues. V was pared by 6 bases and J by 7 bases, with 4 bases of the junction left unmatched. The V gene's germline CDR1 is MNHEY and CDR2 SVGAGI. The CDR3 DNA sequence: TGTGCCAGCAGCCGACAGGGGAGTGGCTACACCTTC. It specifies CASSRQGSGYTF.

The chain uses TRBV6-5 and TRBJ1-2, with 9 bases matching TRBD1. CDR3 size: 13 residues. Looked up from germline, CDR1 is MNHEY and CDR2 is SVGAGI. V was pared by 8 bases and J by 8 bases, with 9 bases of the junction left unmatched. CDR3 nucleotides: TGTGCCAGCCGGGACAGGGCGGTACAGGGCTACACCTTC. This encodes CASRDRAVQGYTF.

The chain links TRBV27 to TRBJ1-1; weak D call: TRBD1 (6 bases). Trimming removed 5 bases from V and 0 bases from J, with 19 bases in between. The CDR3 extends over 17 amino acids. Looked up from germline, CDR1 is MNHEY and CDR2 is SMNVEV (reference sequence). The CDR3 protein is CASSDRQVRWVNTEAFF. The CDR3 bases are TGTGCCAGCAGTGACCGACAGGTGCGGTGGGTGAACACTGAAGCTTTCTTT.

V and J are TRBV19 and TRBJ1-1; no clear D. V lost 5 bases and J lost 1, with 11 bases in between. This CDR3 has 14 amino acids. Germline assignment: CDR1 LNHDA and CDR2 SQIVND (reference sequence). The CDR3 protein is CASSPRPENTEAFF. CDR3 coding DNA: TGTGCCAGTAGTCCTCGACCCGAGAACACTGAAGCTTTCTTT.

Comment on this clone: The sample has other DNA sequences that encode this CDR3 too. This chain uses TRBV2 with TRBJ1-1; the D is unclear. V shed 1 base and J shed 1 base, with 4 bases lying between them. The CDR3 spans 13 residues. CDR1 SNHLY and CDR2 FYNNEI come from the germline V gene. Here the CDR3 reads CASSEGGNTEAFF. The CDR3 DNA reads TGTGCCAGCAGTGAAGGGGGGAACACTGAAGCTTTCTTT.